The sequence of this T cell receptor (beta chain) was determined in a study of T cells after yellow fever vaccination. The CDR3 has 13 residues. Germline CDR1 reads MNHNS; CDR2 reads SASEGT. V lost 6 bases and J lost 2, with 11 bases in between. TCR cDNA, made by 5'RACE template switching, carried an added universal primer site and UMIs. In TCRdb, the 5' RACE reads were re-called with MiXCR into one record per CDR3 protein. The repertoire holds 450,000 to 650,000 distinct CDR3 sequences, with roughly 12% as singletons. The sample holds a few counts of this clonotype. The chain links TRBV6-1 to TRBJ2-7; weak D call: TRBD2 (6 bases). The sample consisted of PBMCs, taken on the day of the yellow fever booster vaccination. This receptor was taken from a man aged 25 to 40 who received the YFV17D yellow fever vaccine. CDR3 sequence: CASRGPGAYEQYF. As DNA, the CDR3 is TGTGCCAGCAGGGGACCGGGGGCCTACGAGCAGTACTTC.